One and the same sample provided the 21 T cell receptor beta chains below, sequenced in a study of PD-1 blockade in classical Hodgkin lymphoma. TCRdb's table, derived via immunoSEQ multiplex PCR, lists solely in-frame clones and lacks some. The repertoire has several thousand clones, about 82% of them found once; the top ten carry around 46%. Every patient experienced relapse after autologous stem cell transplantation, and brentuximab vedotin exposure varied. The sample in question was peripheral blood mononuclear cells (PBMCs), obtained before the second cycle of nivolumab. These receptor sequences come from a human donor with classical Hodgkin lymphoma.

J is TRBJ2-7 and V is TRBV25-1, with D unresolved. The CDR3 is 11 residues long. V was pared by 2 bases and J by 9 bases, with 8 bases between. Germline CDR1 and CDR2: MGHDK and SYGVNS. The CDR3 region is CASSEGLGQYF. As DNA, the CDR3 is TGTGCCAGCAGTGAAGGGTTGGGGCAGTACTTC.

The gene calls are TRBV9 and TRBJ2-1, with D hard to call. Deletions cut 4 bases from V and 8 bases from J, with 10 bases between. This CDR3 has 12 residues. Germline V CDR1 and CDR2: SGDLS, YYNGEE. DNA of the CDR3: TGTGCCAGCAGCCTCTCGAAGGATGAGCAGTTCTTC. Amino acid sequence: CASSLSKDEQFF.

The chain recombines TRBV27 with TRBJ2-1; D is possibly TRBD1 (5 bases). The CDR3 sequence is 15 residues long. Trimming left V 5 bases short and J 0 bases short, with 11 bases between. The germline gives CDR1 MNHEY, CDR2 SMNVEV (reference sequence). Here the CDR3 DNA reads TGTGCCAGCAGTCTCGACAGTAGCTCCTACAATGAGCAGTTCTTC. Protein product: CASSLDSSSYNEQFF.

The CDR3 coding sequence is TGCGCCAGCGAGAAGTGGACTAGCGGGAGAAGGAATGAGCAGTTCTTC. Translation gives CASEKWTSGRRNEQFF. This chain links TRBV10-2 with TRBJ2-1; the match to TRBD2 covers 13 bases. The CDR3 extends over 16 amino acids. V lost 8 bases and J lost 7; bases outside the gene matches: 11. Germline CDR1 reads WSHSY; CDR2 reads SAAADI.

Note on this clone: A junction boundary mismatches the germline segment, possibly from a read error. The chain joins TRBV7-7 to TRBJ2-1; 10 bases agree with TRBD2. The CDR3 is 15 residues long. From germline, CDR1 is SSHAT and CDR2 FNYEAQ (reference sequence). The CDR3 DNA follows: TGTGCTAGCAGCTTAACTAGCGGGACCCTCGGTGAGCAGTTCTTC. Translation gives CASSLTSGTLGEQFF.

V usage is TRBV19 and J usage is TRBJ1-2, with TRBD1 matching 7 bases. The CDR3 consists of 15 residues. Germline-derived CDR1 and CDR2 are LNHDA and SQIVND (reference sequence). Germline trimming cut 8 bases from V and 0 bases from J; bases unmatched to any gene: 9. The CDR3 DNA reads TGTGCCAGTTTCCCAGGACAGGCAACTAACTATGGCTACACCTTC. It is translated as CASFPGQATNYGYTF.

The chain has TRBV7-3 and TRBJ2-2, with 8 bases matching TRBD2. Germline CDR1 is SGHTA and CDR2 is FQGTGA. Unmatched junction bases numbered 15, after V lost 7 bases and J lost 2 bases. The CDR3 sequence is 18 residues long. CDR3 DNA sequence: TGTGCCAGCACCGATCTAACCGGGGGGGCACTCAACACCGGGGAGCTGTTTTTT. Its protein is CASTDLTGGALNTGELFF.

This clone is judged hyperexpanded. The chain links TRBV28 to TRBJ1-4, with 8 bases aligning to TRBD1. Trimming removed 5 bases from V and 10 bases from J; junction bases left unmatched: 12. Germline V lookup: CDR1 MDHEN, CDR2 SYDVKM. This CDR3 region has 15 residues. The CDR3 here is CASSATGAISVKLFF. Written as DNA, the CDR3 is TGTGCCAGCAGTGCGACAGGGGCGATCTCGGTAAAACTGTTTTTT.

The chain joins TRBV28 to TRBJ2-3; D uncertain. CDR3 length: 14 residues. V was shortened by 3 bases and J by 1 base, with 8 bases between the two germline ends. From germline, CDR1 is MDHEN and CDR2 SYDVKM. CDR3 region: CASSFVAGTDTQYF. Written as DNA, the CDR3 is TGTGCCAGCAGTTTCGTCGCAGGCACAGATACGCAGTATTTT.

The chain is built from TRBV5-8 and TRBJ1-3; D is possibly TRBD1 (6 bases). The CDR3 is made up of 14 amino acids. CDR1 and CDR2 from the germline V gene are SGHTS and YDEGEE. V lost 5 bases and J 0 bases, leaving 9 bases between the germline ends. DNA of the CDR3: TGTGCCAGCAGTAGGGGGTCCTCTGGAAACACCATATATTTT. Residues: CASSRGSSGNTIYF. The variable domain in full, with the rest retrieved from reference TRBV5-8 and TRBJ1-3, is EAGVTQSPTHLIKTRGQQATLRCSPISGHTSVYWYQQALGLGLQFLLWYDEGEERNRGNFPPRFSGRQFPNYSSELNVNALELEDSALYLCASSRGSSGNTIYFGEGSWLTVV.

The CDR3 protein is CASSLVPVEGNTEAFF. In DNA, the CDR3 is TGTGCCAGCAGCTTAGTTCCGGTGGAGGGGAACACTGAAGCTTTCTTT. V gene TRBV11-1 combines with J gene TRBJ1-1; D is ambiguous. Trimming shortened V by 1 base and J by 1 base, and 13 bases separated the two germline ends. CDR1 and CDR2 from the germline V gene are SGHAT and FQDESV (reference sequence). The CDR3 totals 16 residues.

The chain has TRBV19 and TRBJ1-5; no firm D call. The CDR3 loop spans 12 amino acids. Germline lookup yields CDR1 LNHDA and CDR2 SQIVND (reference sequence). The V end lost 6 bases, the J end lost 9 bases, and 12 bases lay between the germline ends. CDR3 loop: CASRGGYRPQHF. CDR3 DNA: TGTGCCAGTAGGGGCGGCTATCGGCCCCAGCATTTT.

By proportion, this clone is large (0.1 to 1%). This rearrangement joins TRBV10-2 to TRBJ1-3, with unresolved D. The germline V gene encodes CDR1 WSHSY and CDR2 SAAADI. The CDR3 sequence is 13 residues long. Trimming shortened V by 8 bases and J by 3 bases, and 11 bases separated the two germline ends. As DNA, the CDR3 is TGCGCCAGCGTTCAGTCGAGTGGAAACACCATATATTTT. This encodes CASVQSSGNTIYF.

The V call is TRBV15, the J call TRBJ1-1, with a tentative D call TRBD1 (5 bases). V gave up 3 bases and J gave up 1 base, with 21 bases separating them. The CDR3 loop spans 18 amino acids. The germline CDR1 and CDR2 sequences are LNHNV and YYDKDF (reference sequence). The CDR3 DNA follows: TGTGCCACCAGCAGGGAGCTTTTAAACAGGCTCCCGAACACTGAAGCTTTCTTT. This gives the protein CATSRELLNRLPNTEAFF.

In its sample, this clone was seen once. This chain links TRBV6-1 with TRBJ2-5, with D possibly called TRBD1 or TRBD2 (5 bases each). Trimming left V 0 bases short and J 2 bases short, with 10 bases between. This CDR3 has 15 amino acids. Looked up from germline, CDR1 is MNHNS and CDR2 is SASEGT. The CDR3: CASSEAGGIQETQYF. CDR3 sequence (DNA): TGTGCCAGCAGTGAAGCTGGGGGTATACAAGAGACCCAGTACTTC.

V gene TRBV5-5 combines with J gene TRBJ1-1; D ambiguous. The V end was cut by 4 bases, the J end by 1 base, with 11 bases between. In germline, CDR1 is SGHKS, CDR2 YYEKEE (reference sequence). This CDR3 has 14 amino acids. The CDR3: CASSPAARNTEAFF. As DNA, the CDR3 is TGTGCCAGCAGCCCGGCAGCCCGGAACACTGAAGCTTTCTTT.

The chain uses TRBV28 and TRBJ2-7; D unclear. The germline CDR1 and CDR2 sequences are MDHEN and SYDVKM. Trimming shortened V by 3 bases and J by 2 bases, and 8 bases separated the two germline ends. The CDR3 runs to 13 residues. The CDR3 region is CASSLDGAYEQYF. For the CDR3, the DNA is TGTGCCAGCAGTTTGGACGGAGCCTACGAGCAGTACTTC. The complete variable domain, with remaining parts taken from reference TRBV28 and TRBJ2-7, reads DVKVTQSSRYLVKRTGEKVFLECVQDMDHENMFWYRQDPGLGLRLIYFSYDVKMKEKGDIPEGYSVSREKKERFSLILESASTNQTSMYLCASSLDGAYEQYFGPGTRLTVT.

This chain connects TRBV25-1 to TRBJ2-1; a weak D match, TRBD2 (6 bases). This CDR3 comprises 12 residues. V lost 3 bases and J 8 bases, leaving 8 bases between the germline ends. The germline gives CDR1 MGHDK, CDR2 SYGVNS. The CDR3 bases are TGTGCCAGCAGTGAGGGGGGTCATGAGCAGTTCTTC. It encodes CASSEGGHEQFF.

This clone has a single count. The rearrangement links TRBV27 to TRBJ2-7; D gene ambiguous. The CDR3 is made up of 13 amino acids. V was cut by 0 bases and J by 3 bases, with 6 bases left in between. In germline, CDR1 is MNHEY, CDR2 SMNVEV (reference sequence). The DNA for the CDR3 is TGTGCCAGCAGTTTATCGAGAGGCTACGAGCAGTACTTC. As protein: CASSLSRGYEQYF.

The V and J genes are TRBV6-6 and TRBJ2-5; the match to TRBD2 covers 9 bases. From germline, CDR1 is MNHNY and CDR2 SVGAGI (reference sequence). V lost 6 bases and J lost 5; bases outside the gene matches: 7. This CDR3 region has 14 residues. CDR3 residues: CASRLGLATETQYF. The CDR3 DNA sequence: TGTGCCAGCAGACTCGGACTAGCGACGGAGACCCAGTACTTC.

This clone was picked up a small number of times. Other DNA sequences in the same sample also yield this CDR3. The CDR3 sequence: CASSLDTNTGELFF. CDR3 DNA: TGCGCCAGCAGCCTGGACACCAACACCGGGGAGCTGTTTTTT. The chain recombines TRBV5-1 with TRBJ2-2; D may be TRBD1 (5 bases). V gave up 4 bases and J gave up 2 bases, with 9 bases separating them. The germline CDR1 and CDR2 sequences are SGHRS and YFSETQ. CDR3 length: 14 residues. Supplemented by reference TRBV5-1 and TRBJ2-2, the full variable domain reads KAGVTQTPRYLIKTRGQQVTLSCSPISGHRSVSWYQQTPGQGLQFLFEYFSETQRNKGNFPGRFSGRQFSNSRSEMNVSTLELGDSALYLCASSLDTNTGELFFGEGSRLTVL.